This T cell receptor beta chain was recorded in a study of T cells in Graves' hyperthyroidism and ophthalmopathy. Study-wide points: Most thyroid clonotypes with frequency above 0.001 were detected in blood.

Germline V gene data show CDR1 as ENHRY and CDR2 as SYGVKD. The CDR3 sequence is 15 residues long. V lost 6 bases and J lost 5; bases outside the gene matches: 7. Comments on this clonotype: Antigen specificity is unknown.

What was amplified from RNA transcripts were TCR beta CDR3 regions. Carried out on the TCR CDR3, a first-round RT-PCR used the HTBI primer set. TCRdb passed the multiplex PCR reads through MiXCR, listing each CDR3 protein once. This table has approximately 640,000 distinct CDR3 sequences, roughly 45% appearing once. The chain couples TRBV10-3 to TRBJ2-5, with 12 bases that match TRBD2. Source material: peripheral blood or thyroid tissue (not recorded which). This TCR came from an adult man with Graves' disease, either hyperthyroidism or ophthalmopathy (not recorded which). The CDR3 sequence is CAIRETSGRSETQYF. For the CDR3, the DNA is TGTGCCATCAGGGAGACTAGCGGGAGATCGGAGACCCAGTACTTC.